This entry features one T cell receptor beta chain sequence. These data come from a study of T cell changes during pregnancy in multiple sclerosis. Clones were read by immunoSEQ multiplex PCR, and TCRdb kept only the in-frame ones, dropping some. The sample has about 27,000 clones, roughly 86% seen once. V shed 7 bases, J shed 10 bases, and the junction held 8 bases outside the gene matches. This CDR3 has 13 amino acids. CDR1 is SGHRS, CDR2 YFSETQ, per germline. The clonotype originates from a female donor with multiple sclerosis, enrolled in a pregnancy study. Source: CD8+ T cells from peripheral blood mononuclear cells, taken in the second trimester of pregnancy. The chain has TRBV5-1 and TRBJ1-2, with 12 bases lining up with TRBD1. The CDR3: CASSWGQGASYTF. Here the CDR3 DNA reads TGCGCCAGCTCTTGGGGACAGGGGGCTTCCTACACCTTC.